The following is a TCR beta chain sequence with its context. The antigen is unknown. This sample is part of a study of CD8+ T cells in alopecia areata. Study information: In an open-label trial, patients got 5 to 10 mg tofacitinib twice daily. Tofacitinib ran for 6 to 18 months before 6 months off drug.

General study findings and limits: Normal scalp showed lower clonality than lesional scalp, especially alopecia totalis/universalis.

Germline V CDR1 and CDR2: GTSNPN, SVGIG (reference sequence). V was clipped by 4 bases and J by 10 bases, with 16 bases between them. The CDR3 has 12 residues. Extraction of RNA preceded its reverse transcription into cDNA, which served as the sequencing template. The table came from immunoSEQ multiplex PCR; TCRdb's copy has only in-frame clones and leaves some out. The repertoire holds 150,000 to 200,000 clones, with 60% as singletons. Treatment reported: oral pan-JAK inhibitor, 5-10 mg twice daily. The sample in question was CD4+ T cells sorted from blood, obtained at week 24, from a patient treated with tofacitinib. The receptor comes from a human donor with alopecia areata. The chain joins TRBV30 to TRBJ1-1; TRBD1 is a possible D gene (5 bases). The CDR3 region is CAWKQSAQGAFF. As DNA, the CDR3 is TGTGCCTGGAAACAGTCTGCGCAGGGAGCTTTCTTT.